The clone carrying this T cell receptor beta chain was seen a single time. What it recognizes is unknown. This sample is drawn from a study of CD8+ T cells in alopecia areata. Study as a whole: Severity scoring for treated patients was based on the percentage of affected scalp area.

Treatment meaning: oral pan-JAK inhibitor, 5-10 mg twice daily. Sorting of CD4+ and CD8+ T cells was performed on PBMCs. CDR3 length: 14 amino acids. The ends were cut back, 5 bases at V and 1 base at J, with 11 bases in the middle. Germline loops: CDR1 MNHEY, CDR2 SVGAGI. Sequencing templates came from extracted RNA that was reverse transcribed into cDNA. Assay: immunoSEQ multiplex PCR; the TCRdb copy retains only in-frame clones and omits some. The repertoire holds about 120,000 clones, around 56% seen once, with just over 0.45% in the top ten. Study-level points and caveats: It was observed that many expanded lesional clones persisted in scalp and blood during tofacitinib.

The specimen comprised CD4+ T cells sorted from blood, sampled at week 4, from a patient treated with tofacitinib. This clonotype was sampled from a human donor with alopecia areata. The J gene is TRBJ1-1, the V gene TRBV6-5; D is unclear. CDR3: CASSAGLRNTEAFF. The CDR3 DNA follows: TGTGCCAGCAGTGCAGGACTTAGGAACACTGAAGCTTTCTTT.